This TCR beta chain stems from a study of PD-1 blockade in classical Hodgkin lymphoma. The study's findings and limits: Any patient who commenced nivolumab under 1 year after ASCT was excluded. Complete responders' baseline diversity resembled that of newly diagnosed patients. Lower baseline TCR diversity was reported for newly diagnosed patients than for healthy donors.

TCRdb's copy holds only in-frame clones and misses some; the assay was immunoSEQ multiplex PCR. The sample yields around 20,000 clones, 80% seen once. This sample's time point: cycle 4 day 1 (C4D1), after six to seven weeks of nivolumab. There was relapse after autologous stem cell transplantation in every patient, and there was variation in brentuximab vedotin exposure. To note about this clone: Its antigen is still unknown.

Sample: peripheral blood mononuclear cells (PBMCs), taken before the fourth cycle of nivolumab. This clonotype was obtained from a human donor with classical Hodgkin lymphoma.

CDR3 sequence (DNA): TGTGCCACCAGCAGAGAGGGTACAGGGAGCTCCTACAATGAGCAGTTCTTC. This encodes CATSREGTGSSYNEQFF. This chain connects TRBV15 to TRBJ2-1, with D perhaps TRBD1 (6 bases). The germline V and J ends were trimmed by 0 bases and 0 bases, with 12 bases remaining between them. The CDR3 covers 17 residues. The germline V gene has CDR1 LNHNV and CDR2 YYDKDF (reference sequence).